The 4 T cell receptor beta chains below were found in one sample sequenced in a study of cytomegalovirus exposure and HLA in healthy donors. 13 Jbeta primers and 60 Vbeta primers were used for the PCR. Clones were read by immunoSEQ multiplex PCR, and TCRdb kept only the in-frame ones, dropping some. The data show 150,000 to 200,000 clones, about 81% seen once. The sequenced material came from PBMCs. The source is a woman aged 18-30 years in good health and CMV-seropositive.

The sample holds one count of this clone. The chain recombines TRBV2 with TRBJ2-1; a weak D match, TRBD2 (5 bases). The CDR3 is made up of 13 amino acids. Germline loops: CDR1 SNHLY, CDR2 FYNNEI. Trimming took off 5 bases at V and 10 bases at J, with 15 bases between the two ends. In DNA, the CDR3 is TGTGCCAGCAGTCCCGGGGAGTTCGGGGAGCAGTTCTTC. This encodes CASSPGEFGEQFF.

This clone was detected only a few times. This chain uses TRBV5-1 with TRBJ2-2; D is undetermined. Germline V gives CDR1 SGHRS, CDR2 YFSETQ. Trimming pared 0 bases from V and 4 bases from J, leaving 4 bases between. There are 13 residues in the CDR3. The CDR3 is CASSLVVTGELFF. In nucleotides, the CDR3 is TGCGCCAGCAGCTTGGTCGTCACCGGGGAGCTGTTTTTT.

The chain carries TRBV6-4 and TRBJ2-3; 9 positions match TRBD2. CDR3 length: 16 amino acids. CDR1 is MRHNA, CDR2 SNTAGT, per germline. J was trimmed by 2 bases and V by 6 bases; bases with no gene match: 9. CDR3 residues: CASRGLADQDTDTQYF. The CDR3 DNA follows: TGTGCCAGCAGGGGACTAGCCGACCAGGACACAGATACGCAGTATTTT.

The chain joins TRBV7-9 to TRBJ1-6; a weak D match, TRBD1 (5 bases). Germline CDR1 is SEHNR and CDR2 is FQNEAQ (reference sequence). With 1 base removed from V and 9 bases from J, the gap between germline ends came to 10 bases. The CDR3 loop spans 14 amino acids. The CDR3, as DNA: TGTGCCAGCAGCTTAGTGACAGCTGGTTCACCCCTCCACTTT. Residues: CASSLVTAGSPLHF. Together with reference TRBV7-9 and TRBJ1-6, the CDR3 gives the full variable domain: DTGVSQNPRHKITKRGQNVTFRCDPISEHNRLYWYRQTLGQGPEFLTYFQNEAQLEKSRLLSDRFSAERPKGSFSTLEIQRTEQGDSAMYLCASSLVTAGSPLHFGNGTRLTVT.